What follows is one T cell receptor (beta chain) and its context. In the authors' workflow: Reference gene primer amplification yielded estimated nucleated cell counts. Only in-frame clones appear in the TCRdb table, and some are missing; sequencing was by immunoSEQ multiplex PCR. For V, J and clone size, that table is used; D and trimming come from the DNA. The sample lists under 95,000 clones; around 90% were seen once. The CDR3 spans 14 residues. CDR1 MNHEY and CDR2 SMNVEV come from the germline V gene (reference sequence). Deletions cut 3 bases from V and 1 base from J, with 7 bases between. The sample belongs to a study of blood T cell repertoires in COVID-19.

The sample comprised peripheral blood. The sequence was collected from a woman between 50 and 59 years old with acute or convalescent COVID-19. This chain uses TRBV27 with TRBJ1-5, with D unresolved. The DNA of the CDR3 is TGTGCCAGCAGTTTGGAGCCAAGCAATCAGCCCCAGCATTTT. Translating gives CASSLEPSNQPQHF.